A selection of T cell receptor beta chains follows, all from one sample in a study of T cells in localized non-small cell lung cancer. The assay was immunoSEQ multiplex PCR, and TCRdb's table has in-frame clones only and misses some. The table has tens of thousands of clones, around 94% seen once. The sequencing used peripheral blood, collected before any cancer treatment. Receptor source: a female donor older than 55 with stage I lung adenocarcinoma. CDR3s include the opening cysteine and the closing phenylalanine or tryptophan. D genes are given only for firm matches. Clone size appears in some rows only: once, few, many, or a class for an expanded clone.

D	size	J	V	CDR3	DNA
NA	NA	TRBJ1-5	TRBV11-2	CASSLIGSHQPQHF	TGTGCCAGCAGCTTGATAGGCTCACATCAGCCCCAGCATTTT
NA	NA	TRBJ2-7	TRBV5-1	CASSPGAGSYEQYF	TGCGCCAGCAGTCCGGGGGCAGGTTCCTACGAGCAGTACTTC
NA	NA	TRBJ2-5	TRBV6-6	CASSYGGSPETQYF	TGTGCCAGCAGTTACGGGGGGTCCCCAGAGACCCAGTACTTC
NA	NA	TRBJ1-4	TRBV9	CASSAGPLGEKLFF	TGTGCCAGCAGCGCGGGACCCTTGGGGGAAAAACTGTTTTTT
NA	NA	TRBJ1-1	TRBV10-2	CASSESQREGAFF	TGCGCCAGCAGTGAGTCGCAAAGGGAAGGAGCTTTCTTT
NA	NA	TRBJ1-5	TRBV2	CASRTTGDSNQPQHF	TGTGCCAGCAGGACGACAGGAGATAGCAATCAGCCCCAGCATTTT
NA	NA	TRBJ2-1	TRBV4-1	CASSQGFSGASSYNEQFF	TGCGCCAGCAGCCAAGGATTTAGTGGGGCAAGCTCCTACAATGAGCAGTTCTTC
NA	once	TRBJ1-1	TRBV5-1	CASSSWDPSVEAFF	TGCGCCAGCAGCTCGTGGGATCCGTCCGTTGAAGCTTTCTTT
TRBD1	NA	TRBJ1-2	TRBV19	CASSLTGTGGRYGYTF	TGTGCCAGTAGCTTAACCGGGACAGGGGGCAGATATGGCTACACCTTC
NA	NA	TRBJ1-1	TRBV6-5	CASSYSRVSEAFF	TGTGCCAGCAGTTACAGCAGGGTCTCGGAAGCTTTCTTT
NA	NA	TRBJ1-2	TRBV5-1	CASSLEAREVNYGYTF	TGCGCCAGCAGCTTGGAGGCCAGAGAAGTTAACTATGGCTACACCTTC
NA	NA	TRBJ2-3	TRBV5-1	CASSLADPPMLYF	TGCGCCAGCAGCTTGGCGGACCCCCCCATGCTGTATTTT
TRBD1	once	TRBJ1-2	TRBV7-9	CASTRGQNYGYTF	TGTGCCAGCACTAGGGGACAGAACTATGGCTACACCTTC
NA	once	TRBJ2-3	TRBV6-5	CASRRSLETDTQYF	TGTGCCAGCCGCCGGTCCCTAGAAACAGATACGCAGTATTTT
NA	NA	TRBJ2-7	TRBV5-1	CASSLGGGGYEQYF	TGCGCCAGCAGCTTGGGCGGGGGCGGATACGAGCAGTACTTC
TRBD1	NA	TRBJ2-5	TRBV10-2	CASSPLRTGGETQYF	TGCGCCAGCAGTCCGCTTAGGACAGGGGGGGAGACCCAGTACTTC
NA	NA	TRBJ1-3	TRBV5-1	CASSLASGRQGSGNTIYF	TGCGCCAGCAGCTTGGCCTCTGGCAGGCAGGGCTCTGGAAACACCATATATTTT
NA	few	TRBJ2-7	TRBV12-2	CASFLGIYEQYF	TGTGCAAGCTTTTTGGGGATCTACGAGCAGTACTTC
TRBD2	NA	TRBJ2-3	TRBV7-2	CASSPSGGGPGTQYF	TGTGCCAGCAGCCCTAGTGGGGGGGGACCGGGTACGCAGTATTTT
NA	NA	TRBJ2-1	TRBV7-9	CASSTIGAISYNEQFF	TGTGCCAGCAGCACCATCGGGGCGATTTCCTACAATGAGCAGTTCTTC
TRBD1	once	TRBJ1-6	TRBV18	CASSPGQGDSPLHF	TGTGCCAGCTCACCGGGACAGGGAGATTCACCCCTCCACTTT
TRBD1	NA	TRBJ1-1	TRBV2	CASRDRSWDSLNTEAFF	TGTGCCAGCAGGGACCGAAGCTGGGACAGTTTGAACACTGAAGCTTTCTTT
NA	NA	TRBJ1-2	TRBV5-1	CASSPVRNYGYTF	TGCGCCAGCAGCCCTGTACGGAACTATGGCTACACCTTC
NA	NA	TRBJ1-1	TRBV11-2	CASSLEPGLNTEAFF	TGTGCCAGCAGCTTAGAACCGGGACTGAACACTGAAGCTTTCTTT
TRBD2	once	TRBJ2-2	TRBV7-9	CASSRAGGNTGELFF	TGTGCCAGCAGCCGCGCGGGAGGGAATACCGGGGAGCTGTTTTTT
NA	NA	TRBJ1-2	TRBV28	CASSRSGANYGYTF	TGTGCCAGCAGCCGATCGGGAGCTAACTATGGCTACACCTTC
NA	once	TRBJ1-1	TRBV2	CASELGGDTEAFF	TGTGCCAGCGAGTTGGGGGGGGACACTGAAGCTTTCTTT
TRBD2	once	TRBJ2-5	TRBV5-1	CASSRTSGGDQETQYF	TGCGCCAGTAGCAGGACTAGCGGGGGGGACCAAGAGACCCAGTACTTC